These 20 T cell receptor beta chains were all obtained from the same sample, sequenced in a study of blood T cell repertoires in COVID-19 (dated by TCRdb to 2019 to 2021). Library construction relied on the immunoSEQ multiplex PCR assay. Sourced from immuneACCESS, this table was stored by TCRdb with only in-frame sequences that have V and J called. A share of the clones is absent; for the studies checked, an unresolved V gene accounts for under half, and the remainder has no known explanation. The sample includes some 120,000 clones, with over 75% observed a single time. The biggest ten clones account for over 9.5% of the sample. Sequenced: peripheral blood. Source of these receptors: a man aged 55 to 70 with acute or convalescent COVID-19.

The chain combines TRBV30 with TRBJ2-2; 8 bases agree with TRBD1. Trimming removed 5 bases from V and 6 bases from J; junction bases left unmatched: 5. Germline V gene sequence: CDR1 GTSNPN, CDR2 SVGIG (reference sequence). The CDR3 loop spans 13 amino acids. The CDR3 DNA follows: TGTGCCTGGGGGTACAGGGGGGCCGGGGAGCTGTTTTTT. The encoded protein is CAWGYRGAGELFF.

The rearrangement joins TRBV19 to TRBJ1-1; D perhaps matches TRBD1 (6 bases). Deletions cut 5 bases from V and 3 bases from J, with 13 bases between. CDR1 is LNHDA and CDR2 is SQIVND in the germline V gene (reference sequence). This CDR3 region has 14 residues. CDR3 region: CASSRTVAHTEAFF. CDR3 bases: TGTGCCAGTAGTCGGACAGTCGCGCACACTGAAGCTTTCTTT.

The chain links TRBV29-1 to TRBJ1-1; 9 bases map to TRBD1. J lost 1 base, V lost 3 bases, and 0 bases had no gene match. CDR3 size: 13 residues. Germline V lookup: CDR1 SQVTM, CDR2 ANQGSEA. The CDR3 bases are TGCAGCGTTGAGGGACAGGGGAACACTGAAGCTTTCTTT. Residues: CSVEGQGNTEAFF.

This clone has just one count. The chain links TRBV5-1 to TRBJ2-3; D unresolved. V was trimmed by 0 bases and J by 0 bases, leaving 11 bases between them. CDR3 size: 16 residues. The V gene's germline CDR1 is SGHRS and CDR2 YFSETQ. CDR3 sequence (DNA): TGCGCCAGCAGCTTGGCCCATGCGTCTAGCACAGATACGCAGTATTTT. Encoded protein: CASSLAHASSTDTQYF.

This rearrangement joins TRBV21-1 to TRBJ2-7; the table's D call TRBD1 went unverified against the DNA. TRBV21-1 is a pseudogene locus. This CDR3 comprises 17 residues. The CDR3 sequence: CASTPTQRGTGAYEQYF. Written as DNA, the CDR3 is TGTGCCAGCACCCCAACCCAAAGGGGGACAGGGGCCTACGAGCAGTACTTC.

V is TRBV7-9 and J is TRBJ2-7; possible D gene TRBD1, 5 bases. Germline CDR1 reads SEHNR; CDR2 reads FQNEAQ (reference sequence). V lost 4 bases and J 2 bases, leaving 12 bases between the germline ends. The length of the CDR3 is 14 residues. The CDR3 DNA reads as TGTGCCAGCAGCTCGATCAGGGCCCCCTACGAGCAGTACTTC. As protein: CASSSIRAPYEQYF.

The gene calls are TRBV15 and TRBJ1-5, with D unresolved. The V and J ends lost 0 bases and 7 bases respectively, with 4 bases between them. Germline values: CDR1 LNHNV, CDR2 YYDKDF (reference sequence). This CDR3 contains 12 residues. Here the CDR3 reads CATSREHQPQHF. The CDR3 nucleotides are TGTGCCACCAGCAGAGAACACCAGCCCCAGCATTTT.

The gene calls are TRBV18 and TRBJ2-1; D perhaps matches TRBD1 (5 bases). V shed 3 bases and J shed 16 bases, with 16 bases lying between them. CDR3 length equals 12 residues. Germline loops: CDR1 KGHSH, CDR2 LQKENI. The CDR3 protein is CASSPSDREKFF. In nucleotides, the CDR3 is TGTGCCAGCTCACCGTCCGACAGAGAGAAATTCTTC.

This clone came up once. Other DNA sequences in this specimen translate into the identical CDR3. This chain joins TRBV28 and TRBJ1-2, with D unclear. The CDR3 totals 13 residues. CDR1 is MDHEN and CDR2 is SYDVKM in the germline V gene. Trimming took off 3 bases at V and 2 bases at J, with 7 bases between the two ends. The CDR3 bases are TGTGCCAGCAGTTTTGGCGGGAACTATGGCTACACCTTC. It specifies CASSFGGNYGYTF.

V gene TRBV28 combines with J gene TRBJ1-3; 8 nucleotides align to TRBD1. Germline values: CDR1 MDHEN, CDR2 SYDVKM. V shed 6 bases and J 0 bases; nucleotides not matched to a gene: 4. CDR3 size: 15 residues. The CDR3 nucleotides are TGTGCCAGCAGACTAACAGGGGGCTCTGGAAACACCATATATTTT. Encoded protein: CASRLTGGSGNTIYF.

This chain connects TRBV28 to TRBJ1-2; no clear D gene. The V gene lost 3 bases and the J gene lost 5 bases, with 7 bases spanning the gap. Germline-derived CDR1 and CDR2 are MDHEN and SYDVKM. CDR3 length: 12 amino acids. CDR3 sequence reads: CASSLNRYGYTF. The CDR3 DNA sequence: TGTGCCAGCAGTTTGAATAGATATGGCTACACCTTC.

The rearrangement links TRBV5-1 to TRBJ1-2; no reliable D call. The CDR3 is 14 residues long. The V end lost 3 bases, the J end lost 0 bases, and 9 bases lay between the germline ends. Germline CDR1 SGHRS, CDR2 YFSETQ. The CDR3 bases are TGCGCCAGCAGCTCCCGGGATCCTAACTATGGCTACACCTTC. Translating it yields CASSSRDPNYGYTF.

The V gene is TRBV24-1, the J gene TRBJ1-1, with D uncertain. The CDR3 has 15 residues. Germline V gene sequence: CDR1 KGHDR, CDR2 SFDVKD. V shed 4 bases and J shed 1 base, with 12 bases lying between them. CDR3 amino acids: CATSDPNGGNTEAFF. The CDR3 bases are TGTGCCACCAGTGACCCCAACGGAGGGAACACTGAAGCTTTCTTT.

The rearrangement links TRBV27 to TRBJ1-2; the match to TRBD1 covers 9 bases. The CDR3 runs 12 residues. Trimming took 6 bases from V and 10 from J; bases not matched to a gene: 6. Germline CDR1 and CDR2: MNHEY and SMNVEV (reference sequence). The CDR3 coding sequence is TGTGCCAGCAGAAACAGGGGGCTCTTCTACACCTTC. It specifies CASRNRGLFYTF.

The count of this clone is one. The chain links TRBV19 to TRBJ1-6, with D possibly TRBD1 on 5 matching bases. The germline V and J ends were trimmed by 10 bases and 4 bases, with 14 bases remaining between them. From germline, CDR1 is LNHDA and CDR2 SQIVND (reference sequence). The CDR3 spans 14 residues. The chain's CDR3 is CAIPEGTYNSPLHF. Written as DNA, the CDR3 is TGTGCCATTCCTGAAGGGACTTATAATTCACCCCTCCACTTT.

This clone has a single count. The rearrangement uses TRBV15 and TRBJ2-5; TRBD2 might be the D (6 bases). The CDR3 runs 14 residues. Trimming shortened V by 3 bases and J by 5 bases, and 13 bases separated the two germline ends. Germline values: CDR1 LNHNV, CDR2 YYDKDF (reference sequence). The CDR3 loop reads CATSSPGRGETQYF. In nucleotides, the CDR3 is TGTGCCACCAGCAGCCCCGGGCGGGGTGAGACCCAGTACTTC. Full variable domain (missing parts from reference TRBV15 and TRBJ2-5): DAMVIQNPRYQVTQFGKPVTLSCSQTLNHNVMYWYQQKSSQAPKLLFHYYDKDFNNEADTPDNFQSRRPNTSFCFLDIRSPGLGDTAMYLCATSSPGRGETQYFGPGTRLLVL.

The chain is built from TRBV28 and TRBJ2-7; D might be TRBD2 (7 bases). V dropped 4 bases and J dropped 4 bases, with 20 bases sitting between them. The V gene's germline CDR1 is MDHEN and CDR2 SYDVKM. The CDR3 is 16 amino acids. The CDR3 DNA sequence: TGTGCCAGCAGTTCGGCTGGGGGGGGCGAATTGTACGAGCAGTACTTC. Encoded protein: CASSSAGGGELYEQYF.

This clone has only a few counts. This sequence joins TRBV7-8 and TRBJ2-7; TRBD2 agrees at 14 bases. Trimming took 3 bases from V and 6 from J; bases not matched to a gene: 1. Per germline, CDR1 SGHVS and CDR2 FQNEAQ. CDR3 length equals 14 residues. CDR3 sequence (DNA): TGTGCCAGCAGCTTGGGACTAGCGGGAGCCGAGCAGTACTTC. It is translated as CASSLGLAGAEQYF.

This clone was seen only once. J is TRBJ1-1 and V is TRBV21-1. TRBV21-1 is a known pseudogene. The CDR3 consists of 18 residues. CDR3 protein: CASSKGSPGVRPGTEAFF. The CDR3 DNA reads as TGTGCCAGCAGCAAAGGTTCCCCGGGGGTGAGACCGGGCACTGAAGCTTTCTTT.

The chain recombines TRBV19 with TRBJ1-5, with D unresolved. The CDR3 runs to 14 residues. V lost 6 bases and J 2 bases, leaving 11 bases between the germline ends. Germline V lookup: CDR1 LNHDA, CDR2 SQIVND (reference sequence). This chain's CDR3 is CASSLYQGNQPQHF. In nucleotides, the CDR3 is TGTGCCAGTAGCCTATACCAGGGCAATCAGCCCCAGCATTTT.